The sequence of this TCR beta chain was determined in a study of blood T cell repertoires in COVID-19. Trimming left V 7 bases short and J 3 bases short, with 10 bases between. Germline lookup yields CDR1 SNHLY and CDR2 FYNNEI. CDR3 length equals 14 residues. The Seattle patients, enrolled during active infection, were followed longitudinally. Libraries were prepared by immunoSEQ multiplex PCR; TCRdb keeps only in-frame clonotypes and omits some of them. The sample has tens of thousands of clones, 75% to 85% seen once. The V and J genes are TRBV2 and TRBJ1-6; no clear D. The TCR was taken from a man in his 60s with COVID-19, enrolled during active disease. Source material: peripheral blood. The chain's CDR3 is CASIGGNYNSPLHF. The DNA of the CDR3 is TGTGCCAGCATAGGCGGGAACTATAATTCACCCCTCCACTTT.